These 32 T cell receptor beta chains were sequenced from one sample in a study of T cell changes during pregnancy in multiple sclerosis (dated by TCRdb to between 2018 and 2021). Libraries were made using the immunoSEQ multiplex PCR assay. The immuneACCESS repertoire file appears here via TCRdb, limited to in-frame rearrangements. These files lack a portion of the clones; in checked studies, under half of the deficit traces to unresolved V genes, and the cause of the others is not known. A total of some 64,000 clones appear in this sample, about 90% of them only once. The top ten constitute over 1.3% of the sample. The specimen comprised peripheral blood, sampled after pregnancy. The source of these receptors is a female donor with multiple sclerosis, enrolled in a pregnancy study.

The V call is TRBV5-5, the J call TRBJ1-4, with D possibly being TRBD1 (6 bases). Germline V gene sequence: CDR1 SGHKS, CDR2 YYEKEE (reference sequence). V gave up 0 bases and J gave up 8 bases, with 20 bases separating them. This CDR3 has 17 amino acids. The CDR3 DNA is TGTGCCAGCAGCTTGGCCTTTCGGCAGGGGCGATTAGAAAAACTGTTTTTT. Its translation: CASSLAFRQGRLEKLFF.

This chain uses TRBV6-6 with TRBJ1-2; a possible D gene is TRBD1 (5 bases). CDR1 and CDR2 (germline): MNHNY, SVGAGI (reference sequence). Between the trimmed V and J ends, which lost 7 bases and 8 bases, there was a span of 11 bases. This CDR3 comprises 11 residues. The CDR3 protein is CASTSRAGYTF. DNA of the CDR3: TGTGCCAGCACCTCCAGGGCGGGCTACACCTTC.

The rearrangement joins TRBV18 to TRBJ2-1; D possibly corresponds to TRBD1 (6 bases). The CDR3 sequence is 16 residues long. Germline CDR1 reads KGHSH; CDR2 reads LQKENI. V was shortened by 3 bases and J by 0 bases, with 12 bases between the two germline ends. CDR3 amino acids: CASSPGGRSSYNEQFF. The CDR3 nucleotides read TGTGCCAGCTCACCTGGGGGCAGAAGCTCCTACAATGAGCAGTTCTTC.

V usage is TRBV19 and J usage is TRBJ1-1; 7 nucleotides align to TRBD1. Germline assignment: CDR1 LNHDA and CDR2 SQIVND (reference sequence). V shed 8 bases, J shed 5 bases, and the junction held 8 bases outside the gene matches. The CDR3 is made up of 13 amino acids. The CDR3 region is CASGSTGVTEAFF. CDR3 DNA sequence: TGTGCCAGTGGATCAACAGGGGTAACTGAAGCTTTCTTT.

The chain joins TRBV7-9 to TRBJ1-5, with D unresolved. The germline CDR1 and CDR2 sequences are SEHNR and FQNEAQ (reference sequence). The germline V and J ends were trimmed by 2 bases and 5 bases, with 10 bases remaining between them. The CDR3 spans 14 residues. CDR3 residues: CASSLLGGDQPQHF. CDR3 DNA: TGTGCCAGCAGCTTACTTGGCGGAGATCAGCCCCAGCATTTT.

J is TRBJ1-2 and V is TRBV18, with D perhaps matching TRBD1 (5 bases). Looked up from germline, CDR1 is KGHSH and CDR2 is LQKENI. This CDR3 region has 14 residues. V lost 3 bases and J lost 6, with 14 bases in between. The DNA for the CDR3 is TGTGCCAGCTCACCTCTCCAGGGATTCGATGGCTACACCTTC. Translation gives CASSPLQGFDGYTF.

V and J are TRBV19 and TRBJ1-4, with D possibly being TRBD1 (5 bases). Germline assignment: CDR1 LNHDA and CDR2 SQIVND (reference sequence). The CDR3 spans 17 residues. Trimming stripped 5 bases from V and 2 bases from J, with 18 bases between. The CDR3 bases are TGTGCCAGTAGTTGGATTTGGATGGGGCCCACTAATGAAAAACTGTTTTTT. Translation: CASSWIWMGPTNEKLFF.

The chain is built from TRBV6-1 and TRBJ2-7; a possible D gene is TRBD2 (5 bases). Looked up from germline, CDR1 is MNHNS and CDR2 is SASEGT. This CDR3 spans 15 amino acids. V lost 6 bases, J lost 1 base, and 16 bases lay in between. The CDR3 region has the DNA TGTGCCAGCAGGAGGCAGAGGGTTGGGTCCTACGAGCAGTACTTC. Translating it yields CASRRQRVGSYEQYF.

V is TRBV29-1 and J is TRBJ2-5; TRBD1 matches 8 bases. The CDR3 has 14 amino acids. Germline V gives CDR1 SQVTM, CDR2 ANQGSEA. V lost 3 bases to trimming and J lost 4 bases; unmatched junction nucleotides: 7. The CDR3 DNA sequence: TGCAGCGTTGATCGGACAGGGTCCTCAGAGACCCAGTACTTC. This sequence encodes CSVDRTGSSETQYF.

The V call is TRBV28, the J call TRBJ2-7, with D possibly being TRBD1 (5 bases). This CDR3 has 14 amino acids. The germline V and J ends were trimmed by 2 bases and 5 bases, with 13 bases remaining between them. Germline V lookup: CDR1 MDHEN, CDR2 SYDVKM. The CDR3: CASSLAQGYNEQYF. The CDR3 nucleotides are TGTGCCAGCAGTTTAGCGCAGGGCTATAACGAGCAGTACTTC.

This chain links TRBV5-1 with TRBJ1-1; TRBD1 matches 8 bases. The CDR3 covers 15 residues. The junction had 4 bases not matched to a gene; V was cut back by 2 bases and J by 1 base. Germline CDR1 and CDR2: SGHRS and YFSETQ. CDR3 DNA sequence: TGCGCCAGCAGCTTAAGGACAGGGAAGAACACTGAAGCTTTCTTT. Amino acids: CASSLRTGKNTEAFF.

This sequence joins TRBV5-1 and TRBJ2-5; 10 nucleotides agree with TRBD2. The V gene end was trimmed by 4 bases and the J gene end by 5 bases; junction bases not matched to a gene: 5. This CDR3 is 14 amino acids long. CDR1 is SGHRS, CDR2 YFSETQ, per germline. Here the CDR3 reads CASSPSGRWETQYF. CDR3 DNA sequence: TGCGCCAGCAGCCCTAGCGGGAGATGGGAGACCCAGTACTTC.

The chain combines TRBV10-1 with TRBJ1-5; D unclear. The CDR3 is made up of 13 amino acids. Germline loops: CDR1 WNHNN, CDR2 SYGVQD (reference sequence). Trimming removed 4 bases at V and 6 bases at J, with 10 bases between. The DNA of the CDR3 is TGCGCCAGCAGTGGCCATGCAGGTCAGCCCCAGCATTTT. Its translation is CASSGHAGQPQHF.

For the CDR3, the DNA is TGCGCCAGCAGCCATATTCTCAGCTCCTACGAGCAGTACTTC. This gives the protein CASSHILSSYEQYF. J is TRBJ2-7 and V is TRBV4-1; no reliable D call. The CDR3 is 14 amino acids. The V end lost 3 bases, the J end lost 0 bases, and 9 bases lay between the germline ends. Germline assignment: CDR1 MGHRA and CDR2 YSYEKL.

This chain joins TRBV30 and TRBJ2-1; 8 nucleotides line up with TRBD1. Germline CDR1 and CDR2: GTSNPN and SVGIG (reference sequence). The V segment lost 5 bases and the J segment 7 bases; nucleotides outside the gene matches: 7. This CDR3 region has 13 residues. The CDR3 sequence: CAWGQGARNEQFF. DNA for the CDR3: TGTGCCTGGGGGCAGGGGGCGCGAAATGAGCAGTTCTTC.

The CDR3 region has the DNA TGTGCCAGCAGTGCCGGGTACGAGCAGTACTTC. It translates to CASSAGYEQYF. The chain carries TRBV2 and TRBJ2-7, with D unresolved. The V gene's germline CDR1 is SNHLY and CDR2 FYNNEI. This CDR3 is 11 amino acids long. V was clipped by 4 bases and J by 4 bases, with 5 bases between them.

This chain links TRBV4-1 with TRBJ1-5; weak D call: TRBD1 (5 bases). V lost 5 bases to trimming and J lost 4 bases, with 18 bases between them. The CDR3 contains 16 residues. Germline lookup yields CDR1 MGHRA and CDR2 YSYEKL. This CDR3 is CASSASRTRGNQPQHF. CDR3 coding DNA: TGCGCCAGCAGCGCCTCGCGGACGCGGGGGAATCAGCCCCAGCATTTT.

The chain carries TRBV6-1 and TRBJ1-2, with 8 bases identical to TRBD1. The V gene's germline CDR1 is MNHNS and CDR2 SASEGT. Losses at the gene ends were 3 bases for V and 8 bases for J; bases not matched to a gene: 11. The CDR3 is 15 amino acids. The CDR3 is CASSEARPGGEGYTF. The CDR3 DNA is TGTGCCAGCAGTGAGGCCAGACCAGGGGGCGAAGGCTACACCTTC.

J is TRBJ1-2 and V is TRBV9, with 11 positions matching TRBD1. The CDR3 spans 15 residues. Germline CDR1 SGDLS, CDR2 YYNGEE. Germline trimming cut 3 bases from V and 8 bases from J; bases unmatched to any gene: 9. The chain's CDR3 is CASSAVGTGGRGYTF. CDR3 nucleotides: TGTGCCAGCAGCGCCGTAGGGACAGGGGGTCGAGGCTACACCTTC.

By sample share, this clone is medium-sized. Within the sample, other DNA sequences also encode this same CDR3. In nucleotides, the CDR3 is TGTGCCAGCAGCTTATCGGTGAACACTGAAGCTTTCTTT. Its translation is CASSLSVNTEAFF. The V gene is TRBV7-3, the J gene TRBJ1-1; no clear D gene. Germline CDR1 and CDR2: SGHTA and FQGTGA. Trimming left V 2 bases short and J 0 bases short, with 4 bases between. The CDR3 is made up of 13 amino acids. Combining the CDR3 with reference TRBV7-3 and TRBJ1-1 gives the whole variable domain GAGVSQTPSNKVTEKGKYVELRCDPISGHTALYWYRQSLGQGPEFLIYFQGTGAADDSGLPNDRFFAVRPEGSVSTLKIQRTERGDSAVYLCASSLSVNTEAFFGQGTRLTVV.

The rearrangement joins TRBV14 to TRBJ1-1; 11 nucleotides line up with TRBD1. Looked up from germline, CDR1 is SGHDN and CDR2 is FVKESK. This CDR3 comprises 13 residues. V gave up 3 bases and J gave up 11 bases; unmatched junction bases: 5. Here the CDR3 reads CASSQGTGGFAFF. The DNA for the CDR3 is TGTGCCAGCAGCCAGGGGACAGGGGGTTTCGCTTTCTTT.

This clone was seen only once. This chain uses TRBV7-3 with TRBJ2-1, with D maybe TRBD2 (6 bases). The CDR3 loop spans 11 amino acids. V dropped 4 bases and J dropped 9 bases, with 7 bases sitting between them. The germline V gene encodes CDR1 SGHTA and CDR2 FQGTGA. The CDR3 DNA follows: TGTGCCAGCAGCTCGGGAGTTGAGCAGTTCTTC. This encodes CASSSGVEQFF.

The rearrangement links TRBV6-1 to TRBJ1-5, with 10 bases that match TRBD1. The germline gives CDR1 MNHNS, CDR2 SASEGT. The V and J ends lost 5 bases and 7 bases, in that order; junction bases with no gene match: 2. The CDR3 consists of 13 residues. CDR3 protein: CASSRDRGQPQHF. The DNA of the CDR3 is TGTGCCAGCAGTCGGGACAGGGGCCAGCCCCAGCATTTT.

The chain is built from TRBV4-2 and TRBJ2-1; 13 positions agree with TRBD2. The CDR3 runs to 17 residues. Germline loops: CDR1 LGHNA, CDR2 YNFKEQ. The V gene end was trimmed by 1 base and the J gene end by 7 bases; junction bases not matched to a gene: 7. CDR3 loop: CASSQGPGLAGENEQFF. CDR3 coding DNA: TGTGCCAGCAGCCAAGGCCCCGGACTAGCGGGAGAAAATGAGCAGTTCTTC.

On this clone itself: One end of the junction fails to match germline, which may point to a read error. The CDR3 coding sequence is TGTGCCAGCAGTTTTCCCCGGGAGGCCTTC. Protein product: CASSFPREAF. This chain links TRBV27 with TRBJ2-7, with 7 bases lining up with TRBD2. The germline gives CDR1 MNHEY, CDR2 SMNVEV (reference sequence). The CDR3 loop spans 10 amino acids.

The gene calls are TRBV5-6 and TRBJ2-1, with D possibly being TRBD2 (6 bases). This CDR3 has 15 residues. The germline V and J ends were trimmed by 5 bases and 2 bases, with 14 bases remaining between them. Looked up from germline, CDR1 is SGHDT and CDR2 is YYEEEE. The CDR3 coding sequence is TGTGCCAGCAGTGACTCCTCGGGAGCCTACAATGAGCAGTTCTTC. Its translation is CASSDSSGAYNEQFF.

The V and J genes are TRBV30 and TRBJ2-5; maybe TRBD2 (6 bases). The CDR3 length is 17 residues. The germline gives CDR1 GTSNPN, CDR2 SVGIG (reference sequence). The V and J ends lost 0 bases and 1 base respectively, with 18 bases between them. CDR3 region: CAWSVKLGLAIQETQYF. The CDR3 nucleotides are TGTGCCTGGAGTGTAAAGCTGGGGCTAGCGATCCAAGAGACCCAGTACTTC.

The J gene is TRBJ1-1, the V gene TRBV5-1, with TRBD1 matching 8 bases. Germline trimming cut 4 bases from V and 3 bases from J; bases unmatched to any gene: 8. The CDR3 is 15 residues long. Germline CDR1 is SGHRS and CDR2 is YFSETQ. The CDR3, as DNA: TGCGCCAGCAGCGATCTAACAGGGGGACACACTGAAGCTTTCTTT. Its protein product is CASSDLTGGHTEAFF.

The chain couples TRBV27 to TRBJ1-2; 8 nucleotides align to TRBD1. Trimming removed 5 bases from V and 5 bases from J; junction bases left unmatched: 7. This CDR3 has 14 residues. CDR1 is MNHEY and CDR2 is SMNVEV in the germline V gene (reference sequence). CDR3 loop: CASSTDRERYGYTF. CDR3 DNA sequence: TGTGCCAGCAGTACGGACAGGGAGAGGTATGGCTACACCTTC.

The rearrangement uses TRBV7-7 and TRBJ2-7, with D perhaps TRBD1 (6 bases). Germline V gives CDR1 SSHAT, CDR2 FNYEAQ (reference sequence). The CDR3 is 13 residues long. Trimming removed 5 bases from V and 5 bases from J, with 13 bases in between. This CDR3 is CASSVTGSHEQYF. Written as DNA, the CDR3 is TGTGCCAGCAGCGTAACAGGGTCCCACGAGCAGTACTTC.

This clone was picked up one time. This chain connects TRBV10-2 to TRBJ1-4; possibly TRBD1 for D (5 bases). Trimming shortened V by 4 bases and J by 1 base, and 13 bases separated the two germline ends. This CDR3 comprises 16 residues. In germline, CDR1 is WSHSY, CDR2 SAAADI. The DNA of the CDR3 is TGCGCCAGCAGTGCGGGCAGGGTCGTAACTAATGAAAAACTGTTTTTT. Translation: CASSAGRVVTNEKLFF.

The chain links TRBV4-3 to TRBJ2-7, with a possible D match to TRBD1 (6 bases). This CDR3 has 15 residues. Trimming removed 3 bases from V and 2 bases from J, with 14 bases in between. CDR1 is LGHNA, CDR2 YSLEER, per germline. The DNA for the CDR3 is TGCGCCAGCAGCCACTCCAGGGGCCCTACCTACGAGCAGTACTTC. It is translated as CASSHSRGPTYEQYF.